Following are 2 T cell receptor beta chains from one sample sequenced in a study of shared clonotypes between healthy human individuals. Method: immunoSEQ multiplex PCR; TCRdb's copy keeps in-frame clones and lacks some. The sample includes about 360,000 clones, around 70% seen only once; the top ten take about 10%. The sequencing sample was made of memory CD4+ T cells sorted from blood. Subset defined: CD45RA-negative fraction. The receptor set was obtained from a man aged 30 to 45 in good health.

The gene calls are TRBV28 and TRBJ1-1, with D perhaps matching TRBD1 (5 bases). The CDR3 is made up of 13 amino acids. V lost 6 bases and J 1 base, leaving 9 bases between the germline ends. Germline loops: CDR1 MDHEN, CDR2 SYDVKM. The CDR3 sequence is CASRVQGNTEAFF. As DNA, the CDR3 is TGTGCCAGCAGGGTGCAGGGGAACACTGAAGCTTTCTTT.

This clone was observed once. The rearrangement uses TRBV28 and TRBJ1-4, with D tentatively TRBD1 (5 bases). This CDR3 comprises 15 residues. Germline V CDR1 and CDR2: MDHEN, SYDVKM. Trimming shortened V by 6 bases and J by 3 bases, and 14 bases separated the two germline ends. CDR3 nucleotides: TGTGCCAGCAGCTGGGCACTGGGGGCTAATGAAAAACTGTTTTTT. Translating gives CASSWALGANEKLFF.